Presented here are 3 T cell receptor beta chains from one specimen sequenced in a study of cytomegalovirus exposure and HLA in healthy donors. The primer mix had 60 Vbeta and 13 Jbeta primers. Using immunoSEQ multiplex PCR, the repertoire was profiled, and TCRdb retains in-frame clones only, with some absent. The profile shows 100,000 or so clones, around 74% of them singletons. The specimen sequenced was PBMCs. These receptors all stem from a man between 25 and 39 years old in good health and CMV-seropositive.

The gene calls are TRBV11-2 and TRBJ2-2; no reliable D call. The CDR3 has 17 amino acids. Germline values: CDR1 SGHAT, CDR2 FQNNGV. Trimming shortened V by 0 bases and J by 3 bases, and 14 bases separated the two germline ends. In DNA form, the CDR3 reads TGTGCCAGCAGCTTAGATGGAGTCGTTTGGGACACCGGGGAGCTGTTTTTT. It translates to CASSLDGVVWDTGELFF.

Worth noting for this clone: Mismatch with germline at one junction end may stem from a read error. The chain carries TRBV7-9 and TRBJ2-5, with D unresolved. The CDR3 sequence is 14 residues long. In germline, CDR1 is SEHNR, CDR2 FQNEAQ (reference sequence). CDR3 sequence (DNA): TGTTCCAGCAGCTTATCGCCAAACGGAGAGACCCAGTACTTC. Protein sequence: CSSSLSPNGETQYF.

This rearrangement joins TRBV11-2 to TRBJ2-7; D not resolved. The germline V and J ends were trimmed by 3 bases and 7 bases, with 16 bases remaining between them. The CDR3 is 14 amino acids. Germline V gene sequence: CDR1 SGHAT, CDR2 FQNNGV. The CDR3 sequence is CASSFRLDEVEQYF. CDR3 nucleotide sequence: TGTGCCAGCAGCTTCCGACTTGATGAGGTTGAGCAGTACTTC.